This record looks at one T cell receptor (beta chain) sequence and its context. Its specificity is not known. The sample belongs to a study of cytomegalovirus exposure and HLA in healthy donors. Study-wide results and limits: Other equally common chains were less clonally expanded than HLA-associated TCR beta chains, a later analysis showed. TRBV6-2, TRBV6-3 and some other V segments were excluded as indistinguishable.

Per the germline V gene, CDR1 is SQVTM and CDR2 is ANQGSEA. J gave up 4 bases and V 4 bases, and 8 bases lay outside the gene matches. The CDR3 extends over 14 amino acids. The PCR was carried out with 60 Vbeta primers and 13 Jbeta primers. TCRdb keeps only in-frame clones here, not all; method: immunoSEQ multiplex PCR. The sample records 150,000 to 200,000 clones, approximately 82% being singletons. The TCR sequence derives from a woman between 18 and 29 years old in good health and CMV-seronegative. Sequenced input: PBMCs. This rearrangement joins TRBV29-1 to TRBJ2-7; the match to TRBD2 covers 9 bases. CDR3 residues: CSVVMTSGLYEQYF. In DNA form, the CDR3 reads TGCAGCGTTGTAATGACTAGCGGTTTGTACGAGCAGTACTTC.